The clone carrying this T cell receptor beta chain was seen a few times. TCRdb re-analysed the RT-PCR reads in MiXCR, keeping a single row per CDR3 protein. The sample includes almost 700,000 distinct CDR3 sequences, 12% to 15% of them seen just once. Germline values: CDR1 ENHRY, CDR2 SYGVKD. The CDR3 contains 14 residues. With 10 bases clipped from V and 0 bases from J, the junction kept 4 bases outside the gene matches. The sequencing sample was made of memory CD4+ T cells from blood. The sequence came from a female donor in good health, serving as a healthy control. The V gene is TRBV10-3, the J gene TRBJ2-3; TRBD2 agrees at 10 bases. The CDR3 bases are TGTGCCACCCGTAGCGGGGGGAGCACAGATACGCAGTATTTT. As protein: CATRSGGSTDTQYF.